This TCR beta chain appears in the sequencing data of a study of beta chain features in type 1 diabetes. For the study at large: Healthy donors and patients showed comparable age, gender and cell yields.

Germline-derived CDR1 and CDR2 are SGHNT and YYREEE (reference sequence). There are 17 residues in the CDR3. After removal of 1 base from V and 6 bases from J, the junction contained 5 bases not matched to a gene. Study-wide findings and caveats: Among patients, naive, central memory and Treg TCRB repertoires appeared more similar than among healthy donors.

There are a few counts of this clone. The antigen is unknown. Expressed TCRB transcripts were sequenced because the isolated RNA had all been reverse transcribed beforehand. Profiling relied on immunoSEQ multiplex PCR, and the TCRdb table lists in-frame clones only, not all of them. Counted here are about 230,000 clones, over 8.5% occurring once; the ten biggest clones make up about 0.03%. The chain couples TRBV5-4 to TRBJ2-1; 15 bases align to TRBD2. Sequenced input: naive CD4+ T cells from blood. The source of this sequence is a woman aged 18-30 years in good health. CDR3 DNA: TGTGCCAGCAGCTTGAACCCGGGACTAGCGGGAGGCAATGAGCAGTTCTTC. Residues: CASSLNPGLAGGNEQFF.